This TCR beta chain appears in the sequencing data of a study of OX40 agonist ivuxolimab in advanced cancers. Some clones are missing from TCRdb's copy, which holds only in-frame ones; the method was immunoSEQ multiplex PCR. Of 75,000 to 90,000 clones listed, roughly 89% are singletons. CDR3 length: 12 residues. Trimming took 4 bases from V and 3 from J, leaving 7 bases between them. CDR1 is SGHVS, CDR2 FNYEAQ, per germline. The sequencing here drew on CD4+ or CD8+ T cells sorted from blood, taken in a trial of the OX40 agonist ivuxolimab. J is TRBJ2-7 and V is TRBV7-6; possible D gene TRBD2, 5 bases. The clonotype comes from an adult with an advanced solid tumor such as melanoma, head and neck, liver or kidney cancer. The CDR3 nucleotides are TGTGCCAGCAGCTCCCGGGGCTACGAGCAGTACTTC. Residues: CASSSRGYEQYF.